This T cell receptor (delta chain) appears in the sequencing data of a study of gamma-delta T cells after stem cell transplantation. This clone was seen only a few times. A much larger clone differs from this one at a single base, so this may be a read error. This same CDR3 is encoded by further DNA sequences in the sample. This CDR3 region has 18 residues. From germline, CDR1 is GEAIGNYY and CDR2 EKD. TCRdb re-called clones from the RT-PCR reads via CATT. Found here are about 2,100 delta-chain clones, 1% to 1.3% of them singletons; the top ten hold approximately 29%. The source is a human donor. It is not recorded whose cells these are; they may come from a transplant donor. The J gene is TRDJ1, the V gene TRDV2; 13 nucleotides agree with TRDD3. The sequenced sample consisted of gamma-delta T cells. This CDR3 reads CACDTLTGGYAGADKLIF. The CDR3 DNA follows: TGTGCCTGTGACACGCTTACTGGGGGATACGCGGGGGCCGATAAACTAATCTTT.